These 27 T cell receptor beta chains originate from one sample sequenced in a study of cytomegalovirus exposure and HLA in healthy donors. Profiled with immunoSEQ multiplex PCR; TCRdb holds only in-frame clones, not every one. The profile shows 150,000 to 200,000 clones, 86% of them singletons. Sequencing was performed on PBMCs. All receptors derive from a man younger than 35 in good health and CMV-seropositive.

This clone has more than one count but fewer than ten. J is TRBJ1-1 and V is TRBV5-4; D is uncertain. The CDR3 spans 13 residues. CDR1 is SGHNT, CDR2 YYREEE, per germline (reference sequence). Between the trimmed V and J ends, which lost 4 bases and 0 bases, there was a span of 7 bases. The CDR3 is CASSTVVNTEAFF. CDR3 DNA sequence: TGTGCCAGCAGCACGGTGGTGAACACTGAAGCTTTCTTT.

The CDR3 reads CAIGTGPGNTIYF. CDR3 DNA sequence: TGTGCCATCGGAACAGGCCCTGGAAACACCATATATTTT. This chain joins TRBV10-3 and TRBJ1-3; a possible D gene is TRBD1 (5 bases). The germline gives CDR1 ENHRY, CDR2 SYGVKD. Trimming cost V 8 bases and J 2 bases, with 10 bases left between them. The CDR3 sequence is 13 residues long.

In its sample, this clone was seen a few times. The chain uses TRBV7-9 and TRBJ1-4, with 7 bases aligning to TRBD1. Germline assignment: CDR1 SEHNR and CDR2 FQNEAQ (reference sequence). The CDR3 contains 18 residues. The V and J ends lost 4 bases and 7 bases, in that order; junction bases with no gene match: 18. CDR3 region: CASSSSIQGIASGEKLFF. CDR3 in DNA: TGTGCCAGCAGCTCTTCGATACAGGGGATCGCCTCTGGTGAAAAACTGTTTTTT.

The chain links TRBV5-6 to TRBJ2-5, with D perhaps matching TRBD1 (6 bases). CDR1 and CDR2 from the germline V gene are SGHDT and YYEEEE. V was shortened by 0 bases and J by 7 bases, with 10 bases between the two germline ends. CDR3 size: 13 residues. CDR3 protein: CASSLGQGRTQYF. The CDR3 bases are TGTGCCAGCAGCTTGGGTCAGGGGCGGACCCAGTACTTC.

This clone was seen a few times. The CDR3 sequence is CATSSNSVEQFF. The CDR3 DNA reads TGTGCCACCAGCAGTAACTCGGTAGAGCAGTTCTTC. The genes are TRBV15 and TRBJ2-1, with D hard to call. The CDR3 is 12 amino acids. The V gene lost 3 bases and the J gene lost 10 bases, with 10 bases spanning the gap. Germline V gene lookup returns CDR1 LNHNV and CDR2 YYDKDF (reference sequence).

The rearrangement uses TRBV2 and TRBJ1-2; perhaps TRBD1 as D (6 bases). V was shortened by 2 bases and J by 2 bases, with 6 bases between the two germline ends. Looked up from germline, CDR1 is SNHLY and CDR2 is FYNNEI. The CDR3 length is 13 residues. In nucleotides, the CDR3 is TGTGCCAGCAGTGAACAGGGGAACTATGGCTACACCTTC. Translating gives CASSEQGNYGYTF.

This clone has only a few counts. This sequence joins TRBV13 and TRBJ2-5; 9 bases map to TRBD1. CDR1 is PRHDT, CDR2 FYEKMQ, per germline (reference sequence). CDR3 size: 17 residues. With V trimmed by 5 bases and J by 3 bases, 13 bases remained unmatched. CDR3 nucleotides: TGTGCCAGCAGCCGGATCGGGACAGGGAGTATTGAAGAGACCCAGTACTTC. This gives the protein CASSRIGTGSIEETQYF.

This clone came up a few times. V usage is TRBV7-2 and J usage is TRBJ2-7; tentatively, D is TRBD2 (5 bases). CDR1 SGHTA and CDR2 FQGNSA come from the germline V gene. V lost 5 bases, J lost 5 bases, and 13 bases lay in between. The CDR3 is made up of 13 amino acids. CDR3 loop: CASSQAVAHEQYF. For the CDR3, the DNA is TGTGCCAGCAGCCAAGCGGTGGCCCACGAGCAGTACTTC. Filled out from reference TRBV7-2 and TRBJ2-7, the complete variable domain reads GAGVSQSPSNKVTEKGKDVELRCDPISGHTALYWYRQSLGQGLEFLIYFQGNSAPDKSGLPSDRFSAERTGGSVSTLTIQRTQQEDSAVYLCASSQAVAHEQYFGPGTRLTVT.

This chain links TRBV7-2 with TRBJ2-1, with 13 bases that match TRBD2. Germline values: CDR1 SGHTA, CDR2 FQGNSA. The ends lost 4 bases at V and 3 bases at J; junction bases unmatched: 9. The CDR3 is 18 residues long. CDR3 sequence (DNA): TGTGCCAGCAGCTCCCGCGGACTAGCGGGAGACCTCTACAATGAGCAGTTCTTC. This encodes CASSSRGLAGDLYNEQFF.

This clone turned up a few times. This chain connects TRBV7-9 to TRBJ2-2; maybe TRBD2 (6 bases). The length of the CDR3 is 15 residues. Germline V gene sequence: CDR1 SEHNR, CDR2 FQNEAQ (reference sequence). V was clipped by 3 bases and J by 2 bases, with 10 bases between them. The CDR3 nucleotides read TGTGCCAGCAGCTTTGGGGGGACTAACACCGGGGAGCTGTTTTTT. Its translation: CASSFGGTNTGELFF.

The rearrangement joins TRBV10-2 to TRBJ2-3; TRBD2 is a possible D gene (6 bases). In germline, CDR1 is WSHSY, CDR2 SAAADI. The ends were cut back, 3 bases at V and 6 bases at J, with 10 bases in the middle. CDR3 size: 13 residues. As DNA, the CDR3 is TGCGCCAGCAGTGACCAGGGACTGGATACGCAGTATTTT. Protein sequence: CASSDQGLDTQYF.

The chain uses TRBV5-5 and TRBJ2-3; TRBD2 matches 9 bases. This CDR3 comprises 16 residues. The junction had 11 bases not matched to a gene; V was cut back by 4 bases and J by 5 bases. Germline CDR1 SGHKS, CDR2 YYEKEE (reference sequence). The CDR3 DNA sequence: TGTGCCAGCAGCCAATTCCTTAGCGGGGGCGTAGATACGCAGTATTTT. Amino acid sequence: CASSQFLSGGVDTQYF.

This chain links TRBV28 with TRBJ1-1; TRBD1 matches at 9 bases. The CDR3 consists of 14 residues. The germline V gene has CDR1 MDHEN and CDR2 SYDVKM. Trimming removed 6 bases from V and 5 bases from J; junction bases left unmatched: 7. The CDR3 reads CASSAWGTGTEAFF. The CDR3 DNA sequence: TGTGCCAGCAGCGCCTGGGGGACAGGGACTGAAGCTTTCTTT.

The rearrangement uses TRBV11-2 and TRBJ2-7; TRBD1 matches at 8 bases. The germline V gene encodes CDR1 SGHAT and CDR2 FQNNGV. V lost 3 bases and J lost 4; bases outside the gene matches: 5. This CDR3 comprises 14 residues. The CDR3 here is CASSFFQGAYEQYF. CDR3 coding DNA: TGTGCCAGCAGCTTCTTTCAGGGGGCTTACGAGCAGTACTTC.

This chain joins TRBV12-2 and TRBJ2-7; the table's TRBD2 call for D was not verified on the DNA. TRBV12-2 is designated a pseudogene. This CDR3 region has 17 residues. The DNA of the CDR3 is TGTGCAAGTCCCCCCTCCACGAAATCACGGCGGAGCTACGAGCAGTACTTC. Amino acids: CASPPSTKSRRSYEQYF.

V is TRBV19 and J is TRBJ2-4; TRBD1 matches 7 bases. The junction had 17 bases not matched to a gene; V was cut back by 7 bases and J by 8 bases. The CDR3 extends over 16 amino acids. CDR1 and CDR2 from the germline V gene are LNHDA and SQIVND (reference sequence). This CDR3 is CASTPRTGSLGDIQYF. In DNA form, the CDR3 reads TGTGCCAGTACCCCGAGGACAGGTTCCCTCGGGGACATTCAGTACTTC.

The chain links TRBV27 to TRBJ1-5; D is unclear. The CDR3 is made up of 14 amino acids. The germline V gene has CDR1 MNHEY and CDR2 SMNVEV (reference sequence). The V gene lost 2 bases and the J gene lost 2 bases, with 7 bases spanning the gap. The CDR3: CASSLGGGNQPQHF. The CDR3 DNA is TGTGCCAGCAGTTTAGGAGGAGGCAATCAGCCCCAGCATTTT.

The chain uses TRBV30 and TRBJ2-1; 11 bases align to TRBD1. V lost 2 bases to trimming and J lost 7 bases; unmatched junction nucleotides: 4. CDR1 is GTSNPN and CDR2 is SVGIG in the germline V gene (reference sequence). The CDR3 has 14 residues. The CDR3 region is CAWSKGQGVNEQFF. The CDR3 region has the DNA TGTGCCTGGAGTAAGGGACAGGGGGTAAATGAGCAGTTCTTC.

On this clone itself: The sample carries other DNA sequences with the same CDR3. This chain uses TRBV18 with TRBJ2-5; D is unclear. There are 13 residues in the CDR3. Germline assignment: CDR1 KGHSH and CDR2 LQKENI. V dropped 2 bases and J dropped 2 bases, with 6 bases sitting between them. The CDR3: CASSPGLQETQYF. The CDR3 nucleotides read TGTGCCAGCTCACCAGGGCTACAAGAGACCCAGTACTTC.

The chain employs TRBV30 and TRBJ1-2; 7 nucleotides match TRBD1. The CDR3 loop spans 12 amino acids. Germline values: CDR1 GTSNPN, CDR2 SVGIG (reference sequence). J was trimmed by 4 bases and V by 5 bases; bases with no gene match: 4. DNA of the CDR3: TGTGCCTGGGACAGGGCTCTCTATGGCTACACCTTC. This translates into CAWDRALYGYTF.

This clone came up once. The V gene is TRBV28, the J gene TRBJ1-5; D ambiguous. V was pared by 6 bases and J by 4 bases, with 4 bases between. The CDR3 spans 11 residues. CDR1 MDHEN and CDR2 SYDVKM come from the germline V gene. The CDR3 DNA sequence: TGTGCCAGCAGACAAAATCAGCCCCAGCATTTT. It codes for CASRQNQPQHF.

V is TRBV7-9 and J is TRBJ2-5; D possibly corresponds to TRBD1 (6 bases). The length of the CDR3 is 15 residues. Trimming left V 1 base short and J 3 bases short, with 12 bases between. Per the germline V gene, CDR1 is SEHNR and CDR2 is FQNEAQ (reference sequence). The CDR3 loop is CASSLVGAREETQYF. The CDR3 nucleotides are TGTGCCAGCAGCTTAGTGGGGGCGCGGGAAGAGACCCAGTACTTC.

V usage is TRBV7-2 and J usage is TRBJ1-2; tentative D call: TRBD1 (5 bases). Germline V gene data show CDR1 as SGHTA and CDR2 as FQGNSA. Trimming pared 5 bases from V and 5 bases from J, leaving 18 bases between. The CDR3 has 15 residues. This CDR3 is CASSPSGGAGYGYTF. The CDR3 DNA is TGTGCCAGCAGCCCCTCGGGAGGGGCGGGTTATGGCTACACCTTC. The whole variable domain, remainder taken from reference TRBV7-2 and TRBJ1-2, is GAGVSQSPSNKVTEKGKDVELRCDPISGHTALYWYRQSLGQGLEFLIYFQGNSAPDKSGLPSDRFSAERTGGSVSTLTIQRTQQEDSAVYLCASSPSGGAGYGYTFGSGTRLTVV.

The CDR3 DNA sequence: TGTGCCACTCATGGGGGGGGGAAGGGTGAAGCTTTCTTT. Its protein is CATHGGGKGEAFF. The chain links TRBV28 to TRBJ1-1, with D perhaps TRBD1 (5 bases). CDR1 and CDR2 from the germline V gene are MDHEN and SYDVKM. V gave up 10 bases and J gave up 7 bases, with 19 bases separating them. The CDR3 runs to 13 residues.

Here the CDR3 reads CATSFGGSQETQYF. The CDR3 DNA follows: TGCGCCACCTCATTCGGAGGCAGCCAAGAGACCCAGTACTTC. The chain recombines TRBV5-1 with TRBJ2-5; D is possibly TRBD2 (5 bases). V lost 9 bases and J lost 1, with 16 bases in between. From germline, CDR1 is SGHRS and CDR2 YFSETQ. The CDR3 length is 14 residues.

CDR3 nucleotide sequence: TGCAGCGTTGAAGAGTTTAGCGGGGGGGCGGAGTACTTC. Amino acid sequence: CSVEEFSGGAEYF. This chain connects TRBV29-1 to TRBJ2-5; 11 bases map to TRBD2. V shed 0 bases and J 12 bases; nucleotides not matched to a gene: 6. Germline V gene sequence: CDR1 SQVTM, CDR2 ANQGSEA. CDR3 length: 13 residues.

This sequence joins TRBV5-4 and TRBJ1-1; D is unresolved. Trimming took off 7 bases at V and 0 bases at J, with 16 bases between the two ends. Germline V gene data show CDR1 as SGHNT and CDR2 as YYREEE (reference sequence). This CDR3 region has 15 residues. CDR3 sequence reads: CASWPGVVMNTEAFF. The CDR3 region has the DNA TGTGCCAGCTGGCCAGGTGTCGTCATGAACACTGAAGCTTTCTTT. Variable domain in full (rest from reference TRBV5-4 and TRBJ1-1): ETGVTQSPTHLIKTRGQQVTLRCSSQSGHNTVSWYQQALGQGPQFIFQYYREEENGRGNFPPRFSGLQFPNYSSELNVNALELDDSALYLCASWPGVVMNTEAFFGQGTRLTVV.